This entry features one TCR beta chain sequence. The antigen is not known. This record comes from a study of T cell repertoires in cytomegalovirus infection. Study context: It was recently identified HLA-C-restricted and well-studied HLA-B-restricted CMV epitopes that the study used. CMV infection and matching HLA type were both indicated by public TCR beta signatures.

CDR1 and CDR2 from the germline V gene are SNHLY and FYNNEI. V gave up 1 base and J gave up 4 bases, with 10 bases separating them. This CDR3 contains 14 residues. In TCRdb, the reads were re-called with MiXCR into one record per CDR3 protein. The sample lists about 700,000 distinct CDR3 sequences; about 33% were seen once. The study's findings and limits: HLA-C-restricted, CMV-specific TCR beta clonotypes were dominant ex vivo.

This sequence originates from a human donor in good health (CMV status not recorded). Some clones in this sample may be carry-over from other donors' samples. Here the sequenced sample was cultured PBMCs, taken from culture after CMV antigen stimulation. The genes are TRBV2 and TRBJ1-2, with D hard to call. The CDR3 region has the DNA TGTGCCAGCAGTGAAGGCAGCCACTCCTATGGCTACACCTTC. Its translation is CASSEGSHSYGYTF.